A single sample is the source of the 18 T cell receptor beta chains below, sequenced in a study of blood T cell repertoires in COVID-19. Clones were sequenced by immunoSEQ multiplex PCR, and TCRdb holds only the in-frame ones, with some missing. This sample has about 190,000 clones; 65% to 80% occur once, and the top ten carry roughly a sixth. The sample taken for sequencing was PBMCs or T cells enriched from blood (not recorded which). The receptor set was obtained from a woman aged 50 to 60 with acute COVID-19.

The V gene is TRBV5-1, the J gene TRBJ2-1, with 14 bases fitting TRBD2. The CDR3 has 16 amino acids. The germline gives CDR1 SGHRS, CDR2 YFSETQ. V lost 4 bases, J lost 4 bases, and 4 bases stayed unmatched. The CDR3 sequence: CASSPRTSGGYNEQFF. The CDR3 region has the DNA TGCGCCAGCAGCCCCCGGACTAGCGGGGGGTACAATGAGCAGTTCTTC.

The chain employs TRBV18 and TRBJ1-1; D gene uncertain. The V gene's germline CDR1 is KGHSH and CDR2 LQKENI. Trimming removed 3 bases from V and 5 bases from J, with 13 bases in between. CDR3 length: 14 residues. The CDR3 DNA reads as TGTGCCAGCTCACCTCAGGAGGCTTTGACTGAAGCTTTCTTT. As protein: CASSPQEALTEAFF.

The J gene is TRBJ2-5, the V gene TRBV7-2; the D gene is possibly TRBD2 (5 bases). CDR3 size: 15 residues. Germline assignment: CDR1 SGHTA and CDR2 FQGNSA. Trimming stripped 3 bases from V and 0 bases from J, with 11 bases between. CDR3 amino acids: CASSLAAADQETQYF. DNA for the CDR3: TGTGCCAGCAGCTTGGCAGCGGCGGACCAAGAGACCCAGTACTTC.

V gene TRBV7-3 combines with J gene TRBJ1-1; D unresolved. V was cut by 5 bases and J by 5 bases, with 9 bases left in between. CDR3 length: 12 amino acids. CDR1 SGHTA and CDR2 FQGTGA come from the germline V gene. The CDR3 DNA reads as TGTGCCAGCAGCCCCCAAGAGACTGAAGCTTTCTTT. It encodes CASSPQETEAFF.

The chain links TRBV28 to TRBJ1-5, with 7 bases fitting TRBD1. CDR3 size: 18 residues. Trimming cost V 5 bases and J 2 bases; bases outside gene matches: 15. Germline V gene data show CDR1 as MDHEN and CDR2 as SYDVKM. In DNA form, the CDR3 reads TGTGCCAGCAGTCCCCCGGGACAGATCCCCATTGGCAATCAGCCCCAGCATTTT. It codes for CASSPPGQIPIGNQPQHF. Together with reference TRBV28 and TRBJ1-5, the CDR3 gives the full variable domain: DVKVTQSSRYLVKRTGEKVFLECVQDMDHENMFWYRQDPGLGLRLIYFSYDVKMKEKGDIPEGYSVSREKKERFSLILESASTNQTSMYLCASSPPGQIPIGNQPQHFGDGTRLSIL.

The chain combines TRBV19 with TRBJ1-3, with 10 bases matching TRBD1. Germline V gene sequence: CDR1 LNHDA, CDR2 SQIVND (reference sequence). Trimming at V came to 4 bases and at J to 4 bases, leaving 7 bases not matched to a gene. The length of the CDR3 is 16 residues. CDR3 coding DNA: TGTGCCAGTAGTAGAAGACAGGGGGCGCGCGGAAACACCATATATTTT. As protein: CASSRRQGARGNTIYF.

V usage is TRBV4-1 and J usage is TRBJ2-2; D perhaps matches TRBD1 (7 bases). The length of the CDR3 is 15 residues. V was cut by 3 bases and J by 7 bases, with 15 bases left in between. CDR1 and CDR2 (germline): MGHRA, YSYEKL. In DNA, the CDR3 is TGCGCCAGCAGCCATCCGGACAGGAGGGGCGGGGAGCTGTTTTTT. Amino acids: CASSHPDRRGGELFF.

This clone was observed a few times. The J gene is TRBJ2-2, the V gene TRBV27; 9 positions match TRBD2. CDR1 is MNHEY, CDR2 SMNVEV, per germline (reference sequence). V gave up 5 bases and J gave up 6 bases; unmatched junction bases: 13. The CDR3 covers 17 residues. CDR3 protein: CASSPRSFSGGPGELFF. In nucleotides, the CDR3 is TGTGCCAGCAGTCCTAGGTCGTTTAGCGGGGGACCCGGGGAGCTGTTTTTT.

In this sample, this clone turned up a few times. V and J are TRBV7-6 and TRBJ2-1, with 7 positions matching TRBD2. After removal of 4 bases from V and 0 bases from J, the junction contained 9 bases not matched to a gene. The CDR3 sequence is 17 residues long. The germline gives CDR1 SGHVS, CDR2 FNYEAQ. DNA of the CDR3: TGTGCCAGCAGCTCCTTCGCCGGGGGGAACTCCTACAATGAGCAGTTCTTC. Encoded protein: CASSSFAGGNSYNEQFF.

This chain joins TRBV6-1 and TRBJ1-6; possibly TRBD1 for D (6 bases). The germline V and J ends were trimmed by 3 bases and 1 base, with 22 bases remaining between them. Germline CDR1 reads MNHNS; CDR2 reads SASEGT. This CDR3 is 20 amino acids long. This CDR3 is CASSEGNRVYSRSYNSPLHF. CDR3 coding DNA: TGTGCCAGCAGTGAGGGGAACAGGGTCTATTCTCGTTCCTATAATTCACCCCTCCACTTT.

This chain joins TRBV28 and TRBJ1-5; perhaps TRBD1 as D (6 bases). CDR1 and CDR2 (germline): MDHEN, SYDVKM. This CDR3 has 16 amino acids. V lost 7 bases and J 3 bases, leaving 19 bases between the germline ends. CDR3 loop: CASTGQGTSDNQPQHF. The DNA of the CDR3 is TGTGCCAGCACGGGGCAGGGGACCAGCGACAATCAGCCCCAGCATTTT.

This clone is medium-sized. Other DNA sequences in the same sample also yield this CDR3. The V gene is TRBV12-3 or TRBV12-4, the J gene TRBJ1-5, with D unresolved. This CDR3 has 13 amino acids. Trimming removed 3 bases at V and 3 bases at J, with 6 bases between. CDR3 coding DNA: TGTGCCAGCAGTTTTCGGGTCAATCAGCCCCAGCATTTT. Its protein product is CASSFRVNQPQHF.

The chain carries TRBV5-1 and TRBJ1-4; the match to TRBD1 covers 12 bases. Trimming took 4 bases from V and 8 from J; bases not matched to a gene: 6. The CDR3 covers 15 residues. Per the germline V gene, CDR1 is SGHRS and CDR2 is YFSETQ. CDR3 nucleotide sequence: TGCGCCAGCAGCACCGGGACAGGGGGCTACGAAAAACTGTTTTTT. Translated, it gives CASSTGTGGYEKLFF.

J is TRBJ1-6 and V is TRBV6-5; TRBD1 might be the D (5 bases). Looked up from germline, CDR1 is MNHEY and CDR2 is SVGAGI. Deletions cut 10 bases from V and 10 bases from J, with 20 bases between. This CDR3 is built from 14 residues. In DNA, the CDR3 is TGTGCCACCCGTGGGGGGTTCGGGGAGTCACCCCTCCACTTT. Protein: CATRGGFGESPLHF.

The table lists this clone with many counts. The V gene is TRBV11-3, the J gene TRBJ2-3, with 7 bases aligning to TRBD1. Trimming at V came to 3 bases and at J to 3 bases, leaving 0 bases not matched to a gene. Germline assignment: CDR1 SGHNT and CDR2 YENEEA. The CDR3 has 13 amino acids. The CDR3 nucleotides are TGTGCCAGCAGCTTGGACAGGACAGATACGCAGTATTTT. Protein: CASSLDRTDTQYF.

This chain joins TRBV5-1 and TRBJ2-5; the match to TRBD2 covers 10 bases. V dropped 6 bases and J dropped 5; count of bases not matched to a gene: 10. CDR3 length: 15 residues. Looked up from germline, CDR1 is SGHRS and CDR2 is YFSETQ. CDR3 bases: TGCGCCAGCAAAGAGCGGGGGGGCCCCGAGGAGACCCAGTACTTC. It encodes CASKERGGPEETQYF. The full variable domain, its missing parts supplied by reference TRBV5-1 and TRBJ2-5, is KAGVTQTPRYLIKTRGQQVTLSCSPISGHRSVSWYQQTPGQGLQFLFEYFSETQRNKGNFPGRFSGRQFSNSRSEMNVSTLELGDSALYLCASKERGGPEETQYFGPGTRLLVL.

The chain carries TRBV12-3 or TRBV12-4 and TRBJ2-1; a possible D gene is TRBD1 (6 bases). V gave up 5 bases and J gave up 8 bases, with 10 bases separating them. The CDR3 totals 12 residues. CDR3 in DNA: TGTGCCAGCAGTGGACAGTCTGATGAGCAGTTCTTC. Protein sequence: CASSGQSDEQFF.

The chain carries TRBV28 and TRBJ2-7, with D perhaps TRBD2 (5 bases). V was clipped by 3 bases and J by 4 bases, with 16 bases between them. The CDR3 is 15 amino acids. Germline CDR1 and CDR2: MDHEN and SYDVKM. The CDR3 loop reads CASSFRGSKTYEQYV. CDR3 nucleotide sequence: TGTGCCAGCAGTTTTCGGGGATCTAAAACGTACGAGCAGTACGTC.